This entry lists 3 T cell receptor beta chains sequenced from one sample in a study of cytomegalovirus exposure and HLA in healthy donors. Use of 60 Vbeta and 13 Jbeta primers characterized the PCR. Using immunoSEQ multiplex PCR, the repertoire was profiled, and TCRdb retains in-frame clones only, with some absent. The table has around 180,000 clones, around 82% seen once. Sequencing was done on a sample of PBMCs. These receptors came from a man aged 18 to 35 in good health and CMV-seronegative.

This chain uses TRBV11-2 with TRBJ2-1; D not resolved. CDR3 size: 13 residues. V was cut by 1 base and J by 6 bases, with 7 bases left in between. Germline lookup yields CDR1 SGHAT and CDR2 FQNNGV. The CDR3 DNA follows: TGTGCCAGCAGCTTAGGGTCGGGCAATGAGCAGTTCTTC. This translates into CASSLGSGNEQFF.

The V call is TRBV5-5, the J call TRBJ1-2, with D maybe TRBD1 (6 bases). The CDR3 covers 16 residues. Germline loops: CDR1 SGHKS, CDR2 YYEKEE (reference sequence). Trimming removed 3 bases from V and 4 bases from J, with 19 bases in between. In nucleotides, the CDR3 is TGTGCCAGCAGCTCAGAAACAGGGATCCGGCTCTATGGCTACACCTTC. Protein sequence: CASSSETGIRLYGYTF.

The CDR3, as DNA: TGTGCCAGCAGCCCGACAGGTTGGGAGCTGTTTTTT. Its translation is CASSPTGWELFF. The J gene is TRBJ2-2, the V gene TRBV7-6; D might be TRBD1 (6 bases). The CDR3 covers 12 residues. Germline V gene sequence: CDR1 SGHVS, CDR2 FNYEAQ. V lost 5 bases, J lost 9 bases, and 10 bases lay in between.